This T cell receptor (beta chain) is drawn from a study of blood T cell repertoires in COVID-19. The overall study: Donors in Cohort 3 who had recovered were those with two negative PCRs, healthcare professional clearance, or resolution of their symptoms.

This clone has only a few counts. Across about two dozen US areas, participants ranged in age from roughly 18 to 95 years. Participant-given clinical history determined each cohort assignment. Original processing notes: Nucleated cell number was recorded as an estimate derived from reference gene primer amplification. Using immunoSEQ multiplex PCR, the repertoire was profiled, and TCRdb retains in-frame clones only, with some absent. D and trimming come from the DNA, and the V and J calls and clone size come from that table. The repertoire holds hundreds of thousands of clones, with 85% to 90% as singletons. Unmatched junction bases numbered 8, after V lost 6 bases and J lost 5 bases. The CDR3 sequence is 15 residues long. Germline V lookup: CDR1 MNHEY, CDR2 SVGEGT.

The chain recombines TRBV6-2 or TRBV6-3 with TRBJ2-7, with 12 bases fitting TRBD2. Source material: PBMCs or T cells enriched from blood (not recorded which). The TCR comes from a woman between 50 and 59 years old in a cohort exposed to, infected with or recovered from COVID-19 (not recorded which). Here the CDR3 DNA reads TGTGCCAGCAGACCTACGACTAGCGGGGGTGACGAGCAGTACTTC. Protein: CASRPTTSGGDEQYF.